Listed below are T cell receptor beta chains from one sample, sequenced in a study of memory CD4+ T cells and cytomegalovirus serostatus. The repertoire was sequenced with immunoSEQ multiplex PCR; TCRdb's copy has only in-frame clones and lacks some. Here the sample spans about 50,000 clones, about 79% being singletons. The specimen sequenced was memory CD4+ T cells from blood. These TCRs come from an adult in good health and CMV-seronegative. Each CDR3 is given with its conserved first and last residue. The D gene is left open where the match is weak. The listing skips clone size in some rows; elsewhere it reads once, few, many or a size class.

TGCGCCAGCAGTCAAAGGCAGGGCCCATACGAGCAGTACTTC	CASSQRQGPYEQYF	NA	TRBJ2-7	TRBV23-1	NA
TGCGCCAGCAGCTTGGGAGCTGGGGTCAGCCAGACCTACGAGCAGTACTTC	CASSLGAGVSQTYEQYF	few	TRBJ2-7	TRBV5-1	NA
TGTGCCAGCAGCAAACCGGGACAGGCCTACGAGCAGTACTTC	CASSKPGQAYEQYF	NA	TRBJ2-7	TRBV7-2	TRBD1
TGTGCCAGCAGGCAGGGGGCATATAATTCACCCCTCCACTTT	CASRQGAYNSPLHF	NA	TRBJ1-6	TRBV14	TRBD1
TGCAGTGGACAGGTGATCGCTGAAGCTTTCTTT	CSGQVIAEAFF	NA	TRBJ1-1	TRBV20-1	NA
TGTGCCAGCAGCTTAGCCCCCCCAGCGGGGGGATTATACGAGCAGTACTTC	CASSLAPPAGGLYEQYF	once	TRBJ2-7	TRBV7-6	TRBD2
TGTGCCAGCAGCTTAACAGAAGGGAACACTGAAGCTTTCTTT	CASSLTEGNTEAFF	NA	TRBJ1-1	TRBV5-4	NA
TGTGCCAGCAGCCCTCCTGCGATAGATACGCAGTATTTT	CASSPPAIDTQYF	NA	TRBJ2-3	TRBV7-8	NA
TGTGCCAGCAGCTTAGATCAGATAAGGCCTAATGAAAAACTGTTTTTT	CASSLDQIRPNEKLFF	medium-sized	TRBJ1-4	TRBV7-8	NA
TGTGCCAGCAGGGGATCGGGACAGGGGGCCGAGCAGTACTTC	CASRGSGQGAEQYF	NA	TRBJ2-7	TRBV28	TRBD1
TGTGCCAGCAGTTACGACCTGAGGGAAAAACTGTTTTTT	CASSYDLREKLFF	NA	TRBJ1-4	TRBV6-6	NA
TGTGCCAGCAGCTTAGAATACAGGGCCAACTATGGCTACACCTTC	CASSLEYRANYGYTF	once	TRBJ1-2	TRBV11-2	NA
TGTGCCAGTAGTGACCCAGCGGGAAGCACAGATACGCAGTATTTT	CASSDPAGSTDTQYF	NA	TRBJ2-3	TRBV19	TRBD2
TGTGCCAGTAGTACCGACAAGGCGGTGAACTATGGCTACACCTTC	CASSTDKAVNYGYTF	NA	TRBJ1-2	TRBV19	NA
TGCGCCAGCAGCTTGACGCCCGGAGGGGCGGTAAACACTGAAGCTTTCTTT	CASSLTPGGAVNTEAFF	NA	TRBJ1-1	TRBV5-1	NA
TGCACCAGCAGCCCTCGACTAGCGGGGGCGGATTACGAGCAGTACTTC	CTSSPRLAGADYEQYF	NA	TRBJ2-7	TRBV1	NA
TGTGCCAGCGACCGGACCCCCTACGAGCAGTACTTC	CASDRTPYEQYF	NA	TRBJ2-7	TRBV6-1	NA
TGTGCCAGGTCCAGGGGGAAGGACTCCTACGAGCAGTACTTC	CARSRGKDSYEQYF	NA	TRBJ2-7	TRBV6-5	TRBD1
TGTGCCAGCTCACTAGGGGCTAATGATGGCGACGAGCAGTACTTC	CASSLGANDGDEQYF	NA	TRBJ2-7	TRBV18	NA
TGTGCCAGCAGCTTTCGAACTAGCGGGCAACAAGAGACCCAGTACTTC	CASSFRTSGQQETQYF	NA	TRBJ2-5	TRBV7-2	TRBD2
TGTGCCTGGCTCTACAGGGGAAACACTGAAGCTTTCTTT	CAWLYRGNTEAFF	NA	TRBJ1-1	TRBV30	TRBD1
TGTGCCAGCAGTCCCCGCGGACTAGCAGCTTACGAGCAGTACTTC	CASSPRGLAAYEQYF	NA	TRBJ2-7	TRBV28	TRBD2
TGTGCCAGCAGCTGGGTTTCCGGCCTTGGGGTAGCCCGAAATGAGCAGTTCTTC	CASSWVSGLGVARNEQFF	NA	TRBJ2-1	TRBV7-9	NA
TGCGCCAGCAGCTTGGCCCCTCCTGGACAGGGGTCAGATACGCAGTATTTT	CASSLAPPGQGSDTQYF	NA	TRBJ2-3	TRBV5-1	TRBD1
TGTGCCAGCAGTTCACCCGGACAGCACTCTGGAAACACCATATATTTT	CASSSPGQHSGNTIYF	NA	TRBJ1-3	TRBV28	NA